This paragraph covers one TCR beta chain sequence. These data come from a study of blood T cell repertoires in COVID-19. Measured with immunoSEQ multiplex PCR; TCRdb has only the in-frame clones, and not every one. The profile shows hundreds of thousands of clones, nearly 90% of them singletons. Trimming took 6 bases from V and 5 from J; bases not matched to a gene: 13. Germline CDR1 MNHEY, CDR2 SVGEGT. This CDR3 contains 16 residues. V is TRBV6-2 or TRBV6-3 and J is TRBJ1-1; 9 positions agree with TRBD1. This clonotype originated in a woman aged 30 to 39 with COVID-19, enrolled during active disease. Sequencing was carried out using peripheral blood. The CDR3 coding sequence is TGTGCCAGCAGCCCCACCCTGGGACAGGGTCGTACTGAAGCTTTCTTT. It specifies CASSPTLGQGRTEAFF.